The present T cell receptor (beta chain) was sequenced within a study of blood T cells in healthy people across ages. Study-level findings and limits: TCR beta diversity per million T cells fell roughly linearly with age.

Isolation per sample recovered at least 6 million PBMCs. With each sample, at least 6 micrograms of total RNA were extracted. A second about 7 to 12 cycle PCR used barcoded and J-beta primers. One entry per CDR3 protein, called by TCRdb with MiXCR from the 5' RACE reads. Altogether some 920,000 distinct CDR3 sequences are present, 51% being singletons, with the ten largest covering 20% to 25%. In the case of this clonotype: What it binds is not known.

Germline values: CDR1 LNHNV, CDR2 YYDKDF (reference sequence). This CDR3 is 13 amino acids long. The V end was cut by 0 bases, the J end by 6 bases, with 7 bases between. The sequenced sample consisted of blood. The chain employs TRBV15 and TRBJ2-3, with D maybe TRBD1 (6 bases). The sequence derives from a woman in her sixties in good health. The CDR3 protein is CATSRDRGDTQYF. In DNA, the CDR3 is TGTGCCACCAGCAGAGATAGGGGGGATACGCAGTATTTT.